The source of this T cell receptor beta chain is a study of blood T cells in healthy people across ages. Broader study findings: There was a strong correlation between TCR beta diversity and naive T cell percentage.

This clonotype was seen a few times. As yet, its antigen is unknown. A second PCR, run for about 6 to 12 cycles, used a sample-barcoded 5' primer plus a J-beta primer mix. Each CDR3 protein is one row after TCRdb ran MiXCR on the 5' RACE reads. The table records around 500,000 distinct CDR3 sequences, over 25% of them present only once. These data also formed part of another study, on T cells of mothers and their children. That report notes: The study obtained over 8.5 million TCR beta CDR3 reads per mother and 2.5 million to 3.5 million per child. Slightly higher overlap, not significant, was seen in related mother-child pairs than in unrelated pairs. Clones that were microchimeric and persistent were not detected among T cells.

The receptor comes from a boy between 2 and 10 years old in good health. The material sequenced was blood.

CDR3 loop: CASNPEGGVHTEAFF. As DNA, the CDR3 is TGTGCCAGCAACCCTGAAGGCGGAGTCCACACTGAAGCTTTCTTT. The genes are TRBV12-3 or TRBV12-4 and TRBJ1-1; the D is unclear. This CDR3 spans 15 amino acids. V dropped 7 bases and J dropped 3 bases, with 18 bases sitting between them.